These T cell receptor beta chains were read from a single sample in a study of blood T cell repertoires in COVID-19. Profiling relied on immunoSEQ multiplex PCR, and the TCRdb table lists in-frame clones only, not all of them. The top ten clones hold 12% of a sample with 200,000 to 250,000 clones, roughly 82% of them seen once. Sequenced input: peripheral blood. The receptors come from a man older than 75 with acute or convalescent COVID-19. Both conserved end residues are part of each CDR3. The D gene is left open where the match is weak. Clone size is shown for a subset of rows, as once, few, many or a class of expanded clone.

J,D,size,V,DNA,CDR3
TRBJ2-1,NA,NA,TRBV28,TGTGCCAGCAGTTTTACTCCGAATGAGCAGTTCTTC,CASSFTPNEQFF
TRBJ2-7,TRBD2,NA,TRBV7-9,TGTGCCAGCAGCTCCGGGACTAGCGGGAGTAACGAGCAGTACTTC,CASSSGTSGSNEQYF
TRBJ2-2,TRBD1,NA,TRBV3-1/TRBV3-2,TGTGCCAGCAGCCGGACAGGGGGCAAGGCCGGGGAGCTGTTTTTT,CASSRTGGKAGELFF
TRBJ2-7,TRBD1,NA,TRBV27,TGTGCCAGCAGGCCCGACAGGGGGCGGCCGAGCCCCTACGAGCAGTACTTC,CASRPDRGRPSPYEQYF
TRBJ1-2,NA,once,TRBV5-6,TGTGCCAGCAGCTTGTGGGGAGGCTATGGCTACACCTTC,CASSLWGGYGYTF
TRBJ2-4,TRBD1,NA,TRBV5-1,TGCGCCAGCAGCTTGACAGGGGGAATAGCCAAAAACATTCAGTACTTC,CASSLTGGIAKNIQYF
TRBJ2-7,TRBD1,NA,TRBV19,TGTGCCAGTAGTATCATCCCGGGACAGGGCTTGGACGAGCAGTACTTC,CASSIIPGQGLDEQYF
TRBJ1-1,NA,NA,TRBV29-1,TGCAGCACCTTGGGAGGGGTAGGGGGGATGGCTGTAGCTTTCTTT,CSTLGGVGGMAVAFF
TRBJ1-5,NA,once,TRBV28,TGTGCCAGCAGTTTATGGGGAGGGGGTGGTGGTCAGCCCCAGCATTTT,CASSLWGGGGGQPQHF
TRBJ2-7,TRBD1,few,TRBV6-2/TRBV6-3,TGTGCCAGCAGTTACGATACAGGGGGCGGGTACGAGCAGTACTTC,CASSYDTGGGYEQYF
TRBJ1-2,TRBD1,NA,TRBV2,TGTGCCAGCAGTACCGGGACAGGCTATGGCTACACCTTC,CASSTGTGYGYTF
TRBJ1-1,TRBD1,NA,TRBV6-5,TGTGCCAGCAGCCTCAACAGGGGAAACACTGAAGCTTTCTTT,CASSLNRGNTEAFF
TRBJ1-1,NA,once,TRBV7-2,TGTGCCAGCAGCCTAATGATTACGGGAGGAGCTTTCTTT,CASSLMITGGAFF
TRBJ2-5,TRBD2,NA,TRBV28,TGTGCCAGCAGTTTGACTAGCGGGCGCTCAGAGACCCAGTACTTC,CASSLTSGRSETQYF
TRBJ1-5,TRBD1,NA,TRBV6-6,TGTGCCAGCAGTTACCATACAGGGGGCCAGCCCCAGCATTTT,CASSYHTGGQPQHF
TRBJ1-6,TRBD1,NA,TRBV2,TGTGCCAGCTTTCACAGGGGTCTAGGGGCCCTCCACTTT,CASFHRGLGALHF
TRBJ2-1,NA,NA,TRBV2,TGTGCCAGCAGTGAAGTGCGCGCAGGGCGGCTCGGGCCTAAGAATGAGCAGTTCTTC,CASSEVRAGRLGPKNEQFF
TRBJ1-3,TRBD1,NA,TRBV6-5,TGTGCCAGCAGTCCCCGACAGGGATACACCATATATTTT,CASSPRQGYTIYF
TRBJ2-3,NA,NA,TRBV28,TGTGCCAGCGGTGGCGCGCGGGGTACGCAGTATTTT,CASGGARGTQYF
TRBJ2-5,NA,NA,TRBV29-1,TGCAGCGTTCGCAGGCAAGAGACCCAGTACTTC,CSVRRQETQYF
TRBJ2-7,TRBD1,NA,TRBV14,TGTGCCAGCAGCCATGGACAGGGTGACTACGAGCAGTACTTC,CASSHGQGDYEQYF
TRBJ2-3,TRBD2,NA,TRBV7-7,TGTGCTAGCAGCGCCGGGGTAGCGGGTAATCATGATACGCAGTATTTT,CASSAGVAGNHDTQYF
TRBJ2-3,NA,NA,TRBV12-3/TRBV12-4,TGTGCCAGCAGTTCCCGCCGAGCAGATACGCAGTATTTT,CASSSRRADTQYF
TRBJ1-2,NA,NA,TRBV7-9,TGTGCCAGCAGCTTACTGGAGGGCTACACCTTC,CASSLLEGYTF
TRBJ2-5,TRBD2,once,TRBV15,TGTGCCACCAGCACCTTCTCTAGCGGGAGGAGCGGAGAGACCCAGTACTTC,CATSTFSSGRSGETQYF
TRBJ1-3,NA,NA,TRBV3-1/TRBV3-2,TGTGCCAGCAGTTCAGGGGTTGGTGGAAACACCATATATTTT,CASSSGVGGNTIYF
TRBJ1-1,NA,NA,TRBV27,TGTGCCAGCAGTGAGGTCAGGGGCTACACTGAAGCTTTCTTT,CASSEVRGYTEAFF
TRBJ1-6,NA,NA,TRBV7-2,TGTGCCAGCAGCTTAGTGGTGGGGCTTGATTCACCCCTCCACTTT,CASSLVVGLDSPLHF
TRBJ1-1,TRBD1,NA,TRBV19,TGTGCCAGTAGTATCACCAGGGGGCATGGTGAAGCTTTCTTT,CASSITRGHGEAFF
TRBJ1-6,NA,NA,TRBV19,TGTGCCAGTAGTCATCCCTCACCGGACGGGAGCGCCTATAATTCACCCCTCCACTTT,CASSHPSPDGSAYNSPLHF
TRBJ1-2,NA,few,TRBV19,TGTGCCAGCCATTTGCCTTCTCTAAGCAACTATGGCTACACCTTC,CASHLPSLSNYGYTF
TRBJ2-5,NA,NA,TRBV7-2,TGTGCCAGCAGCGCACAACAGGGCCAAGAGACCCAGTACTTC,CASSAQQGQETQYF
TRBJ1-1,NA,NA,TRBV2,TGTGCCAGCAGTTTACAGAGTTCGAACACTGAAGCTTTCTTT,CASSLQSSNTEAFF
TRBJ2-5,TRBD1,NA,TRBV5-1,TGCGCCAGCAGCATCGGACAGGGGGCGGCGGAGACCCAGTACTTC,CASSIGQGAAETQYF
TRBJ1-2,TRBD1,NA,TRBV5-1,TGCGCCAGCAGCCCGCGGACAGGGGAGGCCTATGGCTACACCTTC,CASSPRTGEAYGYTF
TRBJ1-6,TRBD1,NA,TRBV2,TGTGCCAGCACCGGGACAGGAAGGAATTCACCCCTCCACTTT,CASTGTGRNSPLHF